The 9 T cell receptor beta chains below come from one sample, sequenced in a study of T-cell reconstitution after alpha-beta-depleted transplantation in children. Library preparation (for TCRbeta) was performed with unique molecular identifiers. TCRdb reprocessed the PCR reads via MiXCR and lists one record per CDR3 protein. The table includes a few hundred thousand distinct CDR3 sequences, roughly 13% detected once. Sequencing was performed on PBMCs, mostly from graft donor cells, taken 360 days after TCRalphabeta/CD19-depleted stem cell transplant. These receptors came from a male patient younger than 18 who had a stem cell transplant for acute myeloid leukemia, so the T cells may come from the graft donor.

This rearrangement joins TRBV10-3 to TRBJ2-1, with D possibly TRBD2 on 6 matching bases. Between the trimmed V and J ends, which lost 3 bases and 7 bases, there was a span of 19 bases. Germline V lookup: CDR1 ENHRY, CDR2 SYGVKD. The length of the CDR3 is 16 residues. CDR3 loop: CAISDSTQEGWNEQFF. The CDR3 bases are TGTGCCATCAGTGACTCTACTCAGGAGGGATGGAATGAGCAGTTCTTC.

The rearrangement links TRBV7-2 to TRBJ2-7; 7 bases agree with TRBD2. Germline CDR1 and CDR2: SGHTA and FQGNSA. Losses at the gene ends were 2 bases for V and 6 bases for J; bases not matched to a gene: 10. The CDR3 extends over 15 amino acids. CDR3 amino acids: CASSLRFHSGGEQYF. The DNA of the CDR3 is TGTGCCAGCAGCTTAAGGTTCCACTCGGGGGGCGAGCAGTACTTC.

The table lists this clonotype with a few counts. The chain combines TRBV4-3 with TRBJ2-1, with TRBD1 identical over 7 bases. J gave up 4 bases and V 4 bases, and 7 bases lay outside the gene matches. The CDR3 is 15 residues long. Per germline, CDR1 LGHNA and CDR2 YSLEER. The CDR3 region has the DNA TGCGCCAGCAGCCTCGACAGGGCCCCTTACAATGAGCAGTTCTTC. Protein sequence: CASSLDRAPYNEQFF.

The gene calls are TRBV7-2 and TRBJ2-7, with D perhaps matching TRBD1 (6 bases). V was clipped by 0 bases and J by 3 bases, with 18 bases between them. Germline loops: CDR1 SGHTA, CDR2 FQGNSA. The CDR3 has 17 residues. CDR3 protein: CASSLALGRGVVYEQYF. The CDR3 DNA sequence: TGTGCCAGCAGCTTAGCACTAGGCAGGGGAGTTGTCTACGAGCAGTACTTC.

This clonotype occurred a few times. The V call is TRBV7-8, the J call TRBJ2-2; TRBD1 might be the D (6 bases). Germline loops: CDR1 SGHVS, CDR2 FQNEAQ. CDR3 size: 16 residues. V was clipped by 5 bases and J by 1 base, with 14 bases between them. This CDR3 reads CASSPLTGWNTGELFF. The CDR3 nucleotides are TGTGCCAGCAGCCCCCTCACAGGGTGGAACACCGGGGAGCTGTTTTTT.

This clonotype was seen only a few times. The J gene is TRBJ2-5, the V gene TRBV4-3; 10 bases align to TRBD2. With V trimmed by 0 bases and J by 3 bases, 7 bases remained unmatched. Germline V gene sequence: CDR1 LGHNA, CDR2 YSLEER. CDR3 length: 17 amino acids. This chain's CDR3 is CASSQDPPAGGEETQYF. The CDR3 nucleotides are TGCGCCAGCAGCCAAGATCCCCCAGCGGGAGGGGAAGAGACCCAGTACTTC.

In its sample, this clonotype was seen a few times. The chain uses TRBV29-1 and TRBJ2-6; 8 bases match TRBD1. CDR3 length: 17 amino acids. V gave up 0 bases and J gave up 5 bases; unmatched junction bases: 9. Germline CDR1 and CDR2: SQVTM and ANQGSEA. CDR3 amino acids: CSVEDRDRKVRANVLTF. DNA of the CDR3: TGCAGCGTTGAAGACCGGGACAGGAAGGTCCGGGCCAACGTCCTGACTTTC.

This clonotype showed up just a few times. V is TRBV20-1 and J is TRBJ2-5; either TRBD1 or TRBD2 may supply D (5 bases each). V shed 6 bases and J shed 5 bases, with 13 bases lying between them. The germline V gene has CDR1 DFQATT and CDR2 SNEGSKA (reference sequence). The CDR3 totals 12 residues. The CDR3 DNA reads TGCAGTGCCAGCGAGGGGCGTGAGACCCAGTACTTC. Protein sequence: CSASEGRETQYF.

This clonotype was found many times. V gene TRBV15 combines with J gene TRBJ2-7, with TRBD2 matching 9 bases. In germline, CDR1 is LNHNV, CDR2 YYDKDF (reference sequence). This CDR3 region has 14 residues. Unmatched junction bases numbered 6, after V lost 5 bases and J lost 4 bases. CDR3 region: CATSPRTSVYEQYF. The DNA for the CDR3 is TGTGCCACCAGCCCCCGGACTAGCGTGTACGAGCAGTACTTC.